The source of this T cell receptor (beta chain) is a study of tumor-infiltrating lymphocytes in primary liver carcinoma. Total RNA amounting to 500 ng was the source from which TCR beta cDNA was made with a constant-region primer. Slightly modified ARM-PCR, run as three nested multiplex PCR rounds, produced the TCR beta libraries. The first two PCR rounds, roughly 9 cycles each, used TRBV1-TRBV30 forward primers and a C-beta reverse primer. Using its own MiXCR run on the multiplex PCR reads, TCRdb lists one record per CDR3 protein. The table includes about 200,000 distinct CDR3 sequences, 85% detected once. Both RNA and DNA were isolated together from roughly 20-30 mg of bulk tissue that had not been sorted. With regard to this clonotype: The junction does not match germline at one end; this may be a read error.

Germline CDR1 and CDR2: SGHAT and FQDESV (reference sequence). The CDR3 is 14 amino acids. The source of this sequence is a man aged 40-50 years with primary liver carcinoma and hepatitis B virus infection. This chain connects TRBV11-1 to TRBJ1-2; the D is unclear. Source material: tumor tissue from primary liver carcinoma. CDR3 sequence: CVSSLARQGGDNTF. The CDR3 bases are TGTGTCAGCAGCTTAGCGCGCCAAGGCGGAGACAACACCTTC.